This T cell receptor beta chain was documented in a study of OX40 agonist ivuxolimab in advanced cancers. Across the whole study: A partial response was reached by three patients: one with hepatocellular carcinoma and two with cutaneous melanoma.

Germline lookup yields CDR1 MNHEY and CDR2 SVGAGI. With V trimmed by 0 bases and J by 8 bases, 4 bases remained unmatched. The CDR3 extends over 15 amino acids. Using immunoSEQ multiplex PCR, the repertoire was profiled, and TCRdb retains in-frame clones only, with some absent. The table includes fewer than 80,000 clones, over 80% detected once. Prior autoimmune disease or systemic immunosuppression barred patients. Sample: CD4+ or CD8+ T cells sorted from blood, taken in a trial of the OX40 agonist ivuxolimab. This chain joins TRBV6-5 and TRBJ2-1; 10 bases match TRBD2. The sequence derives from an adult with an advanced solid tumor such as melanoma, head and neck, liver or kidney cancer. In DNA, the CDR3 is TGTGCCAGCAGTTACTCAGCGGGGGGGCTTGATGAGCAGTTCTTC. Protein sequence: CASSYSAGGLDEQFF.